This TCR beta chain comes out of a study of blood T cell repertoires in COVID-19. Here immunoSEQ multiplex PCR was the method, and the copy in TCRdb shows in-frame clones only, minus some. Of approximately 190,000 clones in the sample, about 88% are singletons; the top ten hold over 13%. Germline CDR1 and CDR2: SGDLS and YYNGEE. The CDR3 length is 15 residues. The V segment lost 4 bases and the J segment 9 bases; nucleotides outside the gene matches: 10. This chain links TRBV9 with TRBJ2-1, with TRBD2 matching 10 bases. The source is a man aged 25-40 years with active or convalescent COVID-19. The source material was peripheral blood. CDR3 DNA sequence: TGTGCCAGCAGCCCCAGCGGGGGGGCCCGCGGTGAGCAGTTCTTC. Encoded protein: CASSPSGGARGEQFF.